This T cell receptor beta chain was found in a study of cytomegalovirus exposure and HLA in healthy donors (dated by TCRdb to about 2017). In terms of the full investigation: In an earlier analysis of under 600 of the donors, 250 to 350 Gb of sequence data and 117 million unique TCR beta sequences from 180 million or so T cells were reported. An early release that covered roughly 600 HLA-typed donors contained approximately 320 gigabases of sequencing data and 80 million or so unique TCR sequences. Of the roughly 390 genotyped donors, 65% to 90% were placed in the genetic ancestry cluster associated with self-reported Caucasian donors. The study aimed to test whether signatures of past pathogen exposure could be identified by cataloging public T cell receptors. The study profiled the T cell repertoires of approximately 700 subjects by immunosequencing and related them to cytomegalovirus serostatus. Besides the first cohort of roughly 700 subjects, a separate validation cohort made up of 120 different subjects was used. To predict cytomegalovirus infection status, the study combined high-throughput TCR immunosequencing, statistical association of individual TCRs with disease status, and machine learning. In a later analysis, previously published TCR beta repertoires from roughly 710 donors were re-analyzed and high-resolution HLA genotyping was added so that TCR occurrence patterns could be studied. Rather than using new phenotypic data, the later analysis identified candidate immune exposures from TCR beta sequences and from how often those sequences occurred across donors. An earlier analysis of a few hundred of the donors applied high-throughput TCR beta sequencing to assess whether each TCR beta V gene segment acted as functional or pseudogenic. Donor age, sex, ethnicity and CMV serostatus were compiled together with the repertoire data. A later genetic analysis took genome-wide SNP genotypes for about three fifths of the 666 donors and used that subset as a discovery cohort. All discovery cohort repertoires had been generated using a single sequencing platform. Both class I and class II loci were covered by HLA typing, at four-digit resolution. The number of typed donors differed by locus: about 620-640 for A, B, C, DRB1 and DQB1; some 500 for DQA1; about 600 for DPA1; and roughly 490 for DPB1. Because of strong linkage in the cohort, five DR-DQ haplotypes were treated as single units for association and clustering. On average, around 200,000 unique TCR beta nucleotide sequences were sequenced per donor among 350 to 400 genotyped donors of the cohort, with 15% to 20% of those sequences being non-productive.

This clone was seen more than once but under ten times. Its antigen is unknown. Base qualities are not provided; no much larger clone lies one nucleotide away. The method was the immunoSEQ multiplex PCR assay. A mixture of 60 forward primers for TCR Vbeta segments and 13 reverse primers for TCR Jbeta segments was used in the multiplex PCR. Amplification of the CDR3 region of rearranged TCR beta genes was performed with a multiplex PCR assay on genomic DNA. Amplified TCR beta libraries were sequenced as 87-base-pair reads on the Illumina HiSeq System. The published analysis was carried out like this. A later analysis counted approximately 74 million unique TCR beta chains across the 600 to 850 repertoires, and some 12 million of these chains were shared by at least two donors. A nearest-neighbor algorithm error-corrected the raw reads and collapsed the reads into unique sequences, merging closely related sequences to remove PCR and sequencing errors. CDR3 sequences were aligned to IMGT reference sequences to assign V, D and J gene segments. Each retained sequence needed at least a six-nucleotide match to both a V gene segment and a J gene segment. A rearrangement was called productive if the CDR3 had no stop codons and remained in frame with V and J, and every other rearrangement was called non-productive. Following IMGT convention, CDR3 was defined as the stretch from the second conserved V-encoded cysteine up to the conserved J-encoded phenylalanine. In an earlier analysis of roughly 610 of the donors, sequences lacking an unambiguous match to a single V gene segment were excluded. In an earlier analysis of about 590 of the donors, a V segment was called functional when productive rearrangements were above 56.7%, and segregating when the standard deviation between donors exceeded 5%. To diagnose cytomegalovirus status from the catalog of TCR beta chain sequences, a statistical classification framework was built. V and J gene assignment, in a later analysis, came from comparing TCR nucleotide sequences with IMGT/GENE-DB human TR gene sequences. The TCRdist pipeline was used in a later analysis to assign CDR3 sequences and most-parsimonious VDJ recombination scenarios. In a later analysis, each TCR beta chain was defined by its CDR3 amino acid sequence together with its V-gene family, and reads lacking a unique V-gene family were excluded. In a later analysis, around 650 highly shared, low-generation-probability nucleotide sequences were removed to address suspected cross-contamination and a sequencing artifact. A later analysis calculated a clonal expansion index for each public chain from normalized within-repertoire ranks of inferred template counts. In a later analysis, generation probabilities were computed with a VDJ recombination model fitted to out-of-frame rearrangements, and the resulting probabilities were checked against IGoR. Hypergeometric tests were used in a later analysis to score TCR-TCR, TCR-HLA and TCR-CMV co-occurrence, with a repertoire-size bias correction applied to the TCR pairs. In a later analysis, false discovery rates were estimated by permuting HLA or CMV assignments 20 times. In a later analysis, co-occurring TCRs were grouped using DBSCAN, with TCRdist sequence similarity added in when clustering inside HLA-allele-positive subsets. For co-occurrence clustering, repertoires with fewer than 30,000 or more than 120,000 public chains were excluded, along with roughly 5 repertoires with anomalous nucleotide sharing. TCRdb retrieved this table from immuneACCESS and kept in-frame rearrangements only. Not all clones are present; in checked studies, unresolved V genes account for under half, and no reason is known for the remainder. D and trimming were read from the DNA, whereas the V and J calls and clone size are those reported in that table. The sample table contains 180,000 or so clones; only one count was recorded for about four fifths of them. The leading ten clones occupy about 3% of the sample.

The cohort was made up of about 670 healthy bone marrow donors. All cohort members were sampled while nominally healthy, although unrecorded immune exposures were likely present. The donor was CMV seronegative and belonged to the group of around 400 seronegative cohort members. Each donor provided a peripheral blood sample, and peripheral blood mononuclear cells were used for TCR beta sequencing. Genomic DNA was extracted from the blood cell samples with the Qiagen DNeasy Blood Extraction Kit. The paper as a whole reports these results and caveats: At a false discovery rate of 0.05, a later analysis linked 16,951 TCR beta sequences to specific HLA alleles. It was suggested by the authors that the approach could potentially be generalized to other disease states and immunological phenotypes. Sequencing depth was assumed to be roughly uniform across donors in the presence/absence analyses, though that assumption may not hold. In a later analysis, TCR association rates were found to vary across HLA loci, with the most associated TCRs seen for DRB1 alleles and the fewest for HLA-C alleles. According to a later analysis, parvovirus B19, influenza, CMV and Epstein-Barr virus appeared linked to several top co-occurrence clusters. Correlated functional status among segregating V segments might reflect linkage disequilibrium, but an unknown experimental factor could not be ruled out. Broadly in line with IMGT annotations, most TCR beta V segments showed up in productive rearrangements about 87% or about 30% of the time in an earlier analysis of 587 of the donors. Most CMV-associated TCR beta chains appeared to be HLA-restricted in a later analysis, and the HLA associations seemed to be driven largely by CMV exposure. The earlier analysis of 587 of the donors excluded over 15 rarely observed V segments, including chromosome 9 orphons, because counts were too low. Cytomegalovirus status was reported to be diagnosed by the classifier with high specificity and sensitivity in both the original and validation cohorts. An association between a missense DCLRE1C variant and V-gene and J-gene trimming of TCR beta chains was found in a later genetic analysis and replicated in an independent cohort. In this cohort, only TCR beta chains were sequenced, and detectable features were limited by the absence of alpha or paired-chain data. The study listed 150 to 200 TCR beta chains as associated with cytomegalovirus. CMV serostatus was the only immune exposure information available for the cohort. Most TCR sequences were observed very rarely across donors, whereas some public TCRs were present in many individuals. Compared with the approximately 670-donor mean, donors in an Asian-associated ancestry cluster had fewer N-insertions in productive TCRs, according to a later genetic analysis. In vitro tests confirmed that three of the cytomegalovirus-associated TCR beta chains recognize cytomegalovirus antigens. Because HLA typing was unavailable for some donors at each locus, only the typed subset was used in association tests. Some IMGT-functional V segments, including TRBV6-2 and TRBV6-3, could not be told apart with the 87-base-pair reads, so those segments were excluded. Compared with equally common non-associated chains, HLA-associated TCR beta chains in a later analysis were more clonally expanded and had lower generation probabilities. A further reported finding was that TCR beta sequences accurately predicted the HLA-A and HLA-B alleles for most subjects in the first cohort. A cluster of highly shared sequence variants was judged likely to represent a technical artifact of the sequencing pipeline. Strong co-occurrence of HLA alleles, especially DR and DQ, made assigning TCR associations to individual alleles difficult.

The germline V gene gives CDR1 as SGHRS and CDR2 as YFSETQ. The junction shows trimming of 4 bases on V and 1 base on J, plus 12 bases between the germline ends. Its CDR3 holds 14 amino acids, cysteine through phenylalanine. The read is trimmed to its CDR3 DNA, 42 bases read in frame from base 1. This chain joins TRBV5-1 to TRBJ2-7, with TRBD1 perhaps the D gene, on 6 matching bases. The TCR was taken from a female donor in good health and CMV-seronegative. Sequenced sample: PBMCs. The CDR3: CASSNDRNSYEQYF. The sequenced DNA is TGCGCCAGCAGCAACGACAGGAATTCCTACGAGCAGTACTTC.